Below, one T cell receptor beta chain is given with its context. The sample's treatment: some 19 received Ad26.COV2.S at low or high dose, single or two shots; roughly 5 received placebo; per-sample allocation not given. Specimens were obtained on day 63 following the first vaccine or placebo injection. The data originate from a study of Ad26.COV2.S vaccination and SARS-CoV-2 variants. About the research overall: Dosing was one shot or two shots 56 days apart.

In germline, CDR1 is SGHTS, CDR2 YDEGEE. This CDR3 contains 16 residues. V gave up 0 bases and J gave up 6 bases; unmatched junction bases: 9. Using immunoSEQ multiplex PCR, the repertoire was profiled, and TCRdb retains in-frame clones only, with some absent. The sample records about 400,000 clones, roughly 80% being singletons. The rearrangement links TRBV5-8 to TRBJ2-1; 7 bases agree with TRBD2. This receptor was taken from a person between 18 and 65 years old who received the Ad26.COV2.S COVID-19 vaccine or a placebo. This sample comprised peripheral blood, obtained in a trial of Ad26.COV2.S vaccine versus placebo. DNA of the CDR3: TGTGCCAGCAGCTTGGCTCAAAGCCTAGCGGCCAATGAGCAGTTCTTC. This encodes CASSLAQSLAANEQFF. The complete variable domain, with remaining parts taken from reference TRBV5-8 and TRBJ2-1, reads EAGVTQSPTHLIKTRGQQATLRCSPISGHTSVYWYQQALGLGLQFLLWYDEGEERNRGNFPPRFSGRQFPNYSSELNVNALELEDSALYLCASSLAQSLAANEQFFGPGTRLTVL.